Listed below are T cell receptor beta chains from one sample, sequenced in a study of PD-1 blockade in classical Hodgkin lymphoma. The method was immunoSEQ multiplex PCR; TCRdb's version includes in-frame clones alone and lacks a portion of them. This sample has about 97,000 clones, with 80% to 90% found just once. The sequencing here drew on peripheral blood mononuclear cells (PBMCs), taken before the second cycle of nivolumab. These receptors came from a human donor with classical Hodgkin lymphoma. Each CDR3 is given with its conserved first and last residue. The D gene is left open where the match is weak. Only part of the rows carry a size: once, few, many, or a class if the clone is expanded.

CDR3 DNA	CDR3 protein	clone size	D gene	V gene	J gene
TGCGCCAGCAGCTTGGTGGGGGACTATGGCTACACCTTC	CASSLVGDYGYTF	-	-	TRBV5-1	TRBJ1-2
TGCAGTGCTAGAGTAGTCTCCGAGCAGTACTTC	CSARVVSEQYF	-	-	TRBV20-1	TRBJ2-7
TGCGCCAGCAGCTTAGAACAGGGGGCTGGGACTGAAGCTTTCTTT	CASSLEQGAGTEAFF	-	TRBD1	TRBV5-1	TRBJ1-1
TGTGCCAGCAGTTTATTGGCAGGGGGAACCGGGGAGCTGTTTTTT	CASSLLAGGTGELFF	-	TRBD1	TRBV28	TRBJ2-2
TGTGCCAGCACTAAAGAGGACAAGAGCAGTCAGGGTCAGCCCCAGCATTTT	CASTKEDKSSQGQPQHF	-	-	TRBV21-1	TRBJ1-5
TGTGCCAGCAGCTTTCTTCGAAGTTCGACCTACGAGCAGTACTTC	CASSFLRSSTYEQYF	-	-	TRBV5-6	TRBJ2-7
TGTGCCAGCAGCTTTAGCCCTTCCTACGAGCAGTACTTC	CASSFSPSYEQYF	-	-	TRBV7-2	TRBJ2-7
TGTGCCAGCAGCTTAGAACAGGGAGGTCAGCCCCAGCATTTT	CASSLEQGGQPQHF	once	-	TRBV5-8	TRBJ1-5
TGTGCCAGCAGCTTAGCCGGGGGCAGAAATTCACCCCTCCACTTT	CASSLAGGRNSPLHF	-	-	TRBV7-2	TRBJ1-6
TGTGCCAGCAGCCGTCGCGGCACAACTAATGAAAAACTGTTTTTT	CASSRRGTTNEKLFF	-	-	TRBV5-6	TRBJ1-4
TGTGCCAGCAGGAAGCAGGGGGCGGAAAATCAGCCCCAGCATTTT	CASRKQGAENQPQHF	-	TRBD1	TRBV27	TRBJ1-5
TGTGCCACCCGCTGGCGCTGGGACAGAGAGTACGAGCAGTACTTC	CATRWRWDREYEQYF	-	TRBD1	TRBV27	TRBJ2-7
TGTGCCAGCAGCCGAGGACAGCTCAATCAGCCCCAGCATTTT	CASSRGQLNQPQHF	-	-	TRBV7-8	TRBJ1-5
TGTGCCAGCAGCTTAGTAGGGGGCTACGGTGAAAAACTGTTTTTT	CASSLVGGYGEKLFF	-	TRBD1	TRBV11-2	TRBJ1-4
TGTGCCAGTAGTAGGGCAGGAGATCCGGGGGATGAGCAGTTCTTC	CASSRAGDPGDEQFF	-	-	TRBV19	TRBJ2-1
TGTGCCAGCAGTTATCATCAGGGGGGAGGCACCGAAGCTTTCTTT	CASSYHQGGGTEAFF	-	TRBD1	TRBV6-5	TRBJ1-1
TGTGCCAGCATGGGCCAGGCTCTAGAAGCTTTCTTT	CASMGQALEAFF	-	-	TRBV6-6	TRBJ1-1
TGTGCCAGCAGCTTGCGTGACGGGGGGCGGACAGATACGCAGTATTTT	CASSLRDGGRTDTQYF	-	-	TRBV5-5	TRBJ2-3
TGTGCCAGCAGCGGGACGGGACAGGAGAACACCGGGGAGCTGTTTTTT	CASSGTGQENTGELFF	-	TRBD1	TRBV9	TRBJ2-2
TGTGCCAGCAGCTTACACAGGGGGAATGAGCAGTTCTTC	CASSLHRGNEQFF	-	TRBD1	TRBV7-2	TRBJ2-1
TGTGCCAGTAGTATAGGGACCCCAGGACAGGGGGGCCAGCATTTT	CASSIGTPGQGGQHF	-	TRBD1	TRBV19	TRBJ1-5
TGTGCCATCCAGACAGGGAACAATCAGCCCCAGCATTTT	CAIQTGNNQPQHF	-	TRBD1	TRBV10-3	TRBJ1-5
TGTGCCAGCAGGGCCGGGTCCAGCTCCTACGAGCAGTACTTC	CASRAGSSSYEQYF	few	-	TRBV2	TRBJ2-7
TGTGCCAGCAGTCCAGGGACCGGCTACGAGCAGTACTTC	CASSPGTGYEQYF	-	-	TRBV6-5	TRBJ2-7
TGTGCCTGGAGTGTAGTTCTCGTAATGGACCAGTACACCGGGGAGCTGTTTTTT	CAWSVVLVMDQYTGELFF	-	-	TRBV30	TRBJ2-2
TGTGCCAGTAGTATAGATTGGGGGGTTGCTGGCTACACCTTC	CASSIDWGVAGYTF	-	-	TRBV19	TRBJ1-2
TGTGCCAGCAGCCATGGGGTCTTGAATGAGCAGTTCTTC	CASSHGVLNEQFF	-	-	TRBV14	TRBJ2-1
TGCGCCAGCAGCCATCCGGGACAGGGGACTGAAGCTTTCTTT	CASSHPGQGTEAFF	-	TRBD1	TRBV4-3	TRBJ1-1
TGTGCCAGCAACCCCCGCACGGAATTGAACTACGAGCAGTACTTC	CASNPRTELNYEQYF	once	-	TRBV6-1	TRBJ2-7
TGTGCCAGCAGCGTGGGGACTGGGGGGACTGAGCAGTTCTTC	CASSVGTGGTEQFF	-	-	TRBV9	TRBJ2-1
TGTGCCAGCAGCTTAGGGCAGGGAGCAGATACGCAGTATTTT	CASSLGQGADTQYF	-	-	TRBV7-6	TRBJ2-3
TGTGCCAGCAGTTTTCCTTTAGGCGGCTCTGGAAACACCATATATTTT	CASSFPLGGSGNTIYF	-	-	TRBV6-6	TRBJ1-3
TGTGCCAGCAGCCGAATCCGATCCGGGACAGACCACTACGAGCAGTACTTC	CASSRIRSGTDHYEQYF	-	TRBD1	TRBV11-2	TRBJ2-7
TGTGCCAGCAGCGTAGACGGGGCCCTTAATCAGCCCCAGCATTTT	CASSVDGALNQPQHF	-	-	TRBV9	TRBJ1-5
TGTGCCAGCAGCTTAATTCTTGAAGAGACCCAGTACTTC	CASSLILEETQYF	-	-	TRBV11-2	TRBJ2-5
TGCGCCAGCAGCCAAGAGGCCAGCCGCTATGGCTACACCTTC	CASSQEASRYGYTF	-	-	TRBV4-1	TRBJ1-2
TGTGCCACCCAACAGGGGGGTTGGGGCTACACCTTC	CATQQGGWGYTF	few	TRBD1	TRBV10-3	TRBJ1-2
TGTGCCTGGAGGCGGGTAGGAATCCCCGGGGAGCTGTTTTTT	CAWRRVGIPGELFF	-	-	TRBV30	TRBJ2-2
TGTGCCAGTAAGGTGAGAACTGAAGCTTTCTTT	CASKVRTEAFF	-	-	TRBV19	TRBJ1-1
TGTGCCAGCAGCCAAGGGACCGGGAACACTGAAGCTTTCTTT	CASSQGTGNTEAFF	-	-	TRBV21-1	TRBJ1-1
TGTGCCAGCAGTGAGTACAGGGTAATCGCAGATACGCAGTATTTT	CASSEYRVIADTQYF	-	-	TRBV25-1	TRBJ2-3
TGTGCCAGCAGCCCGGACGGGTGGGGTACTGAAGCTTTCTTT	CASSPDGWGTEAFF	-	-	TRBV7-9	TRBJ1-1
TGTGCCTGGAGCTTAGCTAACTATGGCTACACCTTC	CAWSLANYGYTF	-	-	TRBV30	TRBJ1-2
TGTGCCAGCAGACTGACAGGGAGGCTCGGTCTGGGTAGAAACACCATATATTTT	CASRLTGRLGLGRNTIYF	once	TRBD1	TRBV7-9	TRBJ1-3
TGCGCCAGCAGTGAGTCTATGCAGGCTTACCACGGTGAGCAGTTCTTC	CASSESMQAYHGEQFF	-	-	TRBV10-2	TRBJ2-1
TGCAGCGTAGGATGGCGAGATAGCAATCAGCCCCAGCATTTT	CSVGWRDSNQPQHF	-	-	TRBV29-1	TRBJ1-5
TGCGCCAGCAGCCCTACAGGGGGAAATAATTCACCCCTCCACTTT	CASSPTGGNNSPLHF	-	TRBD1	TRBV5-1	TRBJ1-6
TGTGCCAGTAGTATTTTCAAGGGCTACGAGCAGTACTTC	CASSIFKGYEQYF	-	-	TRBV19	TRBJ2-7
TGTGCCTGGGGTGGGGAGGTTGGCCCGTCCAGCGATACGCAGTATTTT	CAWGGEVGPSSDTQYF	-	-	TRBV30	TRBJ2-3
TGCGCCAGCATCCAGATACAGGGCTCCGGGGAGCTGTTTTTT	CASIQIQGSGELFF	-	-	TRBV5-1	TRBJ2-2
TGTGCCAGCTCCCTTTCTACCCTGGACAGGGATCGGAACACCATATATTTT	CASSLSTLDRDRNTIYF	few	TRBD1	TRBV18	TRBJ1-3
TGTGCCAGCAGTGCCTCCTGGTTGCGGGATGAGCAGTTCTTC	CASSASWLRDEQFF	-	-	TRBV2	TRBJ2-1
TGTGCCAGCAGTCGGGGCAACAGAGGCCCTTTCGTGAGCTCCTATAATTCACCCCTCCACTTT	CASSRGNRGPFVSSYNSPLHF	-	-	TRBV28	TRBJ1-6
TGTGCCAGTAGTATATTGGGTTGGGACAGGACTTCGAACACCGGGGAGCTGTTTTTT	CASSILGWDRTSNTGELFF	-	TRBD1	TRBV19	TRBJ2-2
TGTGCCATCAGTGAGGGGGCGACGGGCACTGAAGCTTTCTTT	CAISEGATGTEAFF	-	-	TRBV10-3	TRBJ1-1
TGTGCCAGCAGTTATCAAGGGGTAGGTTCACCCCTCCACTTT	CASSYQGVGSPLHF	-	-	TRBV6-5	TRBJ1-6